This T cell receptor beta chain was captured in a study of CD8 T cells in ankylosing spondylitis. Germline CDR1 SGHRS, CDR2 YFSETQ. Trimming took 3 bases from V and 4 from J, leaving 16 bases between them. The CDR3 runs to 15 residues. MiXCR was run by TCRdb on the 5' RACE reads, yielding one entry per CDR3 protein. The sample holds over 100,000 distinct CDR3 sequences, over 10% seen once. This clonotype was seen repeatedly, ten times or more. This clonotype originated in a female donor with ankylosing spondylitis or in good health (not recorded which). The material sequenced was blood, either unsorted or a sorted T cell fraction (not recorded which). This rearrangement joins TRBV5-1 to TRBJ1-2; possible D gene TRBD1, 5 bases. The DNA of the CDR3 is TGCGCCAGCAGCTGGGGGGACCGGGACGGCTATGGCTACACCTTC. Its protein is CASSWGDRDGYGYTF.